This section outlines one TCR beta chain sequence together with its context. The CDR3 spans 14 residues. V was cut by 1 base and J by 6 bases, with 11 bases left in between. The germline V gene has CDR1 SGHTS and CDR2 YDEGEE. The sample belongs to a study of blood T cell repertoires in COVID-19. This table comes from immunoSEQ multiplex PCR, and its TCRdb copy is limited to in-frame clones, with some not included. This table has hundreds of thousands of clones, around 90% appearing once. The rearrangement joins TRBV5-8 to TRBJ2-1; D remains ambiguous. The clonotype originates from a woman in her thirties with acute COVID-19. Sequences were obtained from PBMCs or T cells enriched from blood (not recorded which). CDR3: CASSLPGMANEQFF. As DNA, the CDR3 is TGTGCCAGCAGCTTGCCAGGTATGGCCAATGAGCAGTTCTTC. The complete variable domain, with remaining parts taken from reference TRBV5-8 and TRBJ2-1, reads EAGVTQSPTHLIKTRGQQATLRCSPISGHTSVYWYQQALGLGLQFLLWYDEGEERNRGNFPPRFSGRQFPNYSSELNVNALELEDSALYLCASSLPGMANEQFFGPGTRLTVL.